The 23 T cell receptor beta chains below all came from one sample that was sequenced in a study of human T cells and chemical hapten exposure (TCRdb year 2021). The library was obtained by RACE. Data came from a NextSeq 500. Using fastp trimming at Q25 and MiXCR clonotype assembly, TCRdb reanalyzed the public sequencing data and kept in-frame beta chains. For every CDR3 protein sequence, its rows merge into one entry that carries the most common genes and DNA. This sample lists some 91,000 distinct CDR3 sequences; roughly 27% were detected once. The ten largest make up approximately 10% of the sample. Interpreted using the paper, the time point label stands for: patch test 3, about 24 weeks after DPC sensitization. In light of the paper, this sample's treatment or condition label describes: therapeutic diphenylcyclopropenone sensitization with weekly scalp DPC. Sequences were derived from whole blood, sampled in connection with sensitization to the hapten diphenylcyclopropenone (DPC). These TCRs come from a man aged 35 to 55 with alopecia areata. Some clones in this sample may be carry-over from other donors' samples.

CDR3 protein: CASSLGPSSTDTQYF. In DNA, the CDR3 is TGTGCCAGCAGCCTCGGACCCTCTAGCACAGATACGCAGTATTTT. This chain joins TRBV9 and TRBJ2-3; D gene uncertain. CDR3 length equals 15 residues. Germline CDR1 reads SGDLS; CDR2 reads YYNGEE. V lost 4 bases and J 0 bases, leaving 12 bases between the germline ends.

This clonotype was observed a single time. The V call is TRBV12-3 or TRBV12-4, the J call TRBJ1-1; tentatively, D is TRBD1 (6 bases). The CDR3 covers 14 residues. Between the trimmed V and J ends, which lost 6 bases and 4 bases, there was a span of 15 bases. The CDR3, as DNA: TGTGCCAGCAGGCACACTGGGGGGCTCACTGAAGCTTTCTTT. Residues: CASRHTGGLTEAFF.

The genes are TRBV20-1 and TRBJ1-4; D uncertain. Trimming took off 4 bases at V and 5 bases at J, with 5 bases between the two ends. The CDR3 runs to 11 residues. The germline V gene encodes CDR1 DFQATT and CDR2 SNEGSKA (reference sequence). CDR3 bases: TGCAGTGCTACTCAAAATGAAAAACTGTTTTTT. Translation gives CSATQNEKLFF.

This clonotype has only a few counts. This sequence joins TRBV7-9 and TRBJ2-7; D perhaps matches TRBD1 (5 bases). V was pared by 4 bases and J by 2 bases, with 12 bases between. Germline V CDR1 and CDR2: SEHNR, FQNEAQ (reference sequence). The CDR3 is made up of 14 amino acids. CDR3 nucleotides: TGTGCCAGCAGCTCGGAGACAGTGACCTACGAGCAGTACTTC. It is translated as CASSSETVTYEQYF.

This chain uses TRBV28 with TRBJ1-4, with 7 positions matching TRBD1. Germline loops: CDR1 MDHEN, CDR2 SYDVKM. The junction had 16 bases not matched to a gene; V was cut back by 10 bases and J by 8 bases. CDR3 length: 15 residues. The CDR3 region is CATQPGDSTLEKLFF. The CDR3 coding sequence is TGTGCCACCCAACCCGGGGACAGCACTCTCGAAAAACTGTTTTTT. The whole variable domain, filled in from reference TRBV28 and TRBJ1-4, reads DVKVTQSSRYLVKRTGEKVFLECVQDMDHENMFWYRQDPGLGLRLIYFSYDVKMKEKGDIPEGYSVSREKKERFSLILESASTNQTSMYLCATQPGDSTLEKLFFGSGTQLSVL.

Written as DNA, the CDR3 is TGTGCCAGCAGTTTGGGGACAGGGGCTTCCTATGGCTACACCTTC. Translated, it gives CASSLGTGASYGYTF. The J gene is TRBJ1-2, the V gene TRBV12-3 or TRBV12-4, with 10 bases matching TRBD1. The CDR3 extends over 15 amino acids. V trimming: 3 bases; J trimming: 4 bases; junction bases outside the gene matches: 5.

Only a few counts were recorded for this clonotype. The gene calls are TRBV6-5 and TRBJ1-2, with TRBD1 matching over 7 bases. The CDR3 contains 14 residues. V was pared by 2 bases and J by 4 bases, with 4 bases of the junction left unmatched. Germline CDR1 reads MNHEY; CDR2 reads SVGAGI. CDR3: CASSYEGGTYGYTF. The CDR3 DNA reads TGTGCCAGCAGTTACGAAGGGGGCACCTATGGCTACACCTTC.

This clonotype was observed many times. V gene TRBV5-1 combines with J gene TRBJ1-6; D not certain. CDR3 size: 17 residues. V was shortened by 1 base and J by 8 bases, with 19 bases between the two germline ends. The germline V gene encodes CDR1 SGHRS and CDR2 YFSETQ. The DNA for the CDR3 is TGCGCCAGCAGCTTGTCCCCCGTGGATATGGCGGATTCACCCCTCCACTTT. Translating gives CASSLSPVDMADSPLHF.

This sequence joins TRBV28 and TRBJ2-3; D might be TRBD2 (5 bases). V gave up 7 bases and J gave up 6 bases, with 11 bases separating them. The CDR3 length is 12 residues. The V gene's germline CDR1 is MDHEN and CDR2 SYDVKM. CDR3 amino acids: CASNGGRDTQYF. As DNA, the CDR3 is TGTGCCAGCAACGGAGGTCGGGATACGCAGTATTTT.

The gene calls are TRBV3-1 and TRBJ2-6, with 7 bases aligning to TRBD1. Germline trimming cut 10 bases from V and 0 bases from J; bases unmatched to any gene: 12. Germline assignment: CDR1 LGHDT and CDR2 YNNKEL (reference sequence). The CDR3 is 17 residues long. The CDR3 sequence is CATRDSKDSSGANVLTF. In DNA, the CDR3 is TGTGCCACCCGGGACAGCAAGGATAGCTCTGGGGCCAACGTCCTGACTTTC.

This clonotype was observed a handful of times. The V gene is TRBV7-9, the J gene TRBJ2-1; no clear D. V gave up 5 bases and J gave up 4 bases, with 15 bases separating them. Germline CDR1 SEHNR, CDR2 FQNEAQ (reference sequence). This CDR3 region has 15 residues. This CDR3 is CASSPRESDYNEQFF. CDR3 DNA: TGTGCCAGCAGCCCTAGAGAGTCCGATTACAATGAGCAGTTCTTC.

The rearrangement uses TRBV15 and TRBJ2-2, with D unclear. Germline loops: CDR1 LNHNV, CDR2 YYDKDF (reference sequence). The CDR3 totals 13 residues. V was cut by 8 bases and J by 1 base, with 8 bases left in between. The CDR3 protein is CATRQENTGELFF. The CDR3 nucleotides read TGTGCCACCCGACAAGAGAACACCGGGGAGCTGTTTTTT.

The rearrangement uses TRBV3-1 and TRBJ2-7, with D tentatively TRBD1 (6 bases). CDR3 size: 13 residues. V dropped 3 bases and J dropped 3 bases, with 9 bases sitting between them. Germline assignment: CDR1 LGHDT and CDR2 YNNKEL (reference sequence). The CDR3 is CASSQGQFYEQYF. DNA of the CDR3: TGTGCCAGCAGCCAGGGACAATTCTACGAGCAGTACTTC.

This chain uses TRBV28 with TRBJ2-2; no clear D. The germline CDR1 and CDR2 sequences are MDHEN and SYDVKM. There are 17 residues in the CDR3. The V gene lost 2 bases and the J gene lost 1 base, with 14 bases spanning the gap. CDR3 amino acids: CASSLTPAFGNTGELFF. For the CDR3, the DNA is TGTGCCAGCAGTTTAACCCCCGCATTCGGGAACACCGGGGAGCTGTTTTTT.

The genes are TRBV29-1 and TRBJ2-7; 8 bases fit TRBD1. CDR3 length: 15 residues. Trimming cost V 6 bases and J 2 bases; bases outside gene matches: 12. The germline CDR1 and CDR2 sequences are SQVTM and ANQGSEA. CDR3 in DNA: TGCAGCGTGAGAACAAGGGGACAGGAGACCTACGAGCAGTACTTC. Protein: CSVRTRGQETYEQYF.

In its sample, this clonotype was seen a few times. The J gene is TRBJ1-5, the V gene TRBV12-3 or TRBV12-4; D is ambiguous. Trimming removed 4 bases at V and 4 bases at J, with 8 bases between. The CDR3 has 13 residues. The CDR3: CASSYRMNQPQHF. The CDR3 nucleotides are TGTGCCAGCAGTTACCGGATGAATCAGCCCCAGCATTTT.

This clonotype was detected a few times. This chain connects TRBV6-6 to TRBJ2-1; TRBD2 aligns across 8 bases. The germline gives CDR1 MNHNY, CDR2 SVGAGI (reference sequence). The CDR3 has 19 amino acids. Trimming cost V 2 bases and J 0 bases; bases outside gene matches: 12. In DNA, the CDR3 is TGTGCCAGCAGTTACCAACCCCGACTAGCGCTGGACTCCTACAATGAGCAGTTCTTC. Its translation is CASSYQPRLALDSYNEQFF.

The CDR3 is CASSLSRDFYNEQFF. DNA of the CDR3: TGTGCCAGCAGTTTATCCAGGGATTTCTACAATGAGCAGTTCTTC. J is TRBJ2-1 and V is TRBV12-3 or TRBV12-4, with D maybe TRBD1 (5 bases). V was clipped by 2 bases and J by 3 bases, with 11 bases between them. CDR3 length: 15 amino acids.

The chain couples TRBV30 to TRBJ1-3; TRBD1 might be the D (5 bases). CDR1 and CDR2 from the germline V gene are GTSNPN and SVGIG (reference sequence). Trimming stripped 7 bases from V and 4 bases from J, with 14 bases between. The CDR3 is made up of 13 amino acids. The chain's CDR3 is CASWAGPGNTIYF. CDR3 nucleotide sequence: TGTGCCTCTTGGGCGGGGCCGGGAAACACCATATATTTT.

In its sample, this clonotype was seen many times. The V call is TRBV4-3, the J call TRBJ2-3; no reliable D call. This CDR3 is built from 14 residues. V shed 8 bases and J shed 1 base, with 13 bases lying between them. Germline CDR1 is LGHNA and CDR2 is YSLEER. The CDR3 is CASSSVDRTDTQYF. CDR3 in DNA: TGCGCCAGCTCGTCCGTGGATCGCACAGATACGCAGTATTTT.

This chain connects TRBV12-3 or TRBV12-4 to TRBJ1-4, with D hard to call. The CDR3 contains 17 residues. Trimming cost V 3 bases and J 5 bases, with 19 bases left between them. Written as DNA, the CDR3 is TGTGCCAGCAGTTTGGGCCTTCTAGGCGGACGGAATGAAAAACTGTTTTTT. This gives the protein CASSLGLLGGRNEKLFF.

This clonotype came up many times. The V and J genes are TRBV6-5 and TRBJ1-5, with a tentative D call TRBD1 (5 bases). The CDR3 sequence is 13 residues long. V was pared by 6 bases and J by 1 base, with 7 bases between. The germline V gene encodes CDR1 MNHEY and CDR2 SVGAGI. The CDR3 DNA reads as TGTGCCAGCAGCCGGGACAGCAATCAGCCCCAGCATTTT. Translating it yields CASSRDSNQPQHF.

This clonotype has more than one count but fewer than ten. The rearrangement links TRBV30 to TRBJ1-6; a possible D gene is TRBD1 (5 bases). This CDR3 spans 16 amino acids. Germline assignment: CDR1 GTSNPN and CDR2 SVGIG (reference sequence). V lost 1 base to trimming and J lost 7 bases, with 17 bases between them. CDR3 amino acids: CAWSAAARAGNSPLHF. CDR3 bases: TGTGCCTGGAGTGCGGCCGCCAGGGCGGGGAATTCACCCCTCCACTTT.